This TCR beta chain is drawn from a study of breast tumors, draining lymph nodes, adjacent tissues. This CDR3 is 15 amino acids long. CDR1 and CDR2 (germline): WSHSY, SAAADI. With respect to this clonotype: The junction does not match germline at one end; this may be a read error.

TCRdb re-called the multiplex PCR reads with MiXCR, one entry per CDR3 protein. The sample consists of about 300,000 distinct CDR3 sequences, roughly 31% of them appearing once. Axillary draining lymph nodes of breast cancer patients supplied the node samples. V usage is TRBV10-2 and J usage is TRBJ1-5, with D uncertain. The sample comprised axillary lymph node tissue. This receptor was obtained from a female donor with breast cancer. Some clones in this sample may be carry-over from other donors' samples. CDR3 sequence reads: CASKGKQYSNQPQHF. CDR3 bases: TGTGCCAGCAAGGGAAAGCAGTATAGCAATCAGCCCCAGCATTTT.